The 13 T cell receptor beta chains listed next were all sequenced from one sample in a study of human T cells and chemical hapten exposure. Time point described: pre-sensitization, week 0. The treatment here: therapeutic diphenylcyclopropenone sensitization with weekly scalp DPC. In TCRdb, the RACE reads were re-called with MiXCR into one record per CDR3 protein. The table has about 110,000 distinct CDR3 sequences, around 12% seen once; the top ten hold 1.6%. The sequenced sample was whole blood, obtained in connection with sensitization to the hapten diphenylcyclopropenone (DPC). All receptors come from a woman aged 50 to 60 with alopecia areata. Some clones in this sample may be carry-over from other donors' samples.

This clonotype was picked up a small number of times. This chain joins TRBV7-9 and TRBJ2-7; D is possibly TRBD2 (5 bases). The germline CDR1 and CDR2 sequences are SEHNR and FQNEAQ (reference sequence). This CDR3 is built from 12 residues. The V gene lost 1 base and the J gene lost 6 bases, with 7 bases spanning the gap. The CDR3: CASSLGGIEQYF. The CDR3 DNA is TGTGCCAGCAGCTTAGGAGGGATCGAGCAGTACTTC.

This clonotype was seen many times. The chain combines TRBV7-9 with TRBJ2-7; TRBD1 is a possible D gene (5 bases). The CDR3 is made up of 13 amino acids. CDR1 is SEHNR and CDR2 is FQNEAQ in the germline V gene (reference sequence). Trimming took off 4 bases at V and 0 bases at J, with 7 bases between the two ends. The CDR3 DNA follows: TGTGCCAGCAGCTCGACAGCCTCCTACGAGCAGTACTTC. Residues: CASSSTASYEQYF.

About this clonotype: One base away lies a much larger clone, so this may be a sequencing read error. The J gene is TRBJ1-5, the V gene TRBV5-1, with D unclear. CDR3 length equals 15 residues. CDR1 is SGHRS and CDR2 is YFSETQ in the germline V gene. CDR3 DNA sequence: TGCGCCAGCAGCTTGGGGATGCATAGCTATCAGCCCCAGCATTTT. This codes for CASSLGMHSYQPQHF.

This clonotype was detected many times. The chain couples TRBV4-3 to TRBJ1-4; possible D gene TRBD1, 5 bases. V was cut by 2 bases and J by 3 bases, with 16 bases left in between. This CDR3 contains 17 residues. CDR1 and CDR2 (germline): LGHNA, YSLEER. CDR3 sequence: CASSQYSRDEANEKLFF. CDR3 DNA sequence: TGCGCCAGCAGCCAATACTCAAGGGACGAAGCTAATGAAAAACTGTTTTTT.

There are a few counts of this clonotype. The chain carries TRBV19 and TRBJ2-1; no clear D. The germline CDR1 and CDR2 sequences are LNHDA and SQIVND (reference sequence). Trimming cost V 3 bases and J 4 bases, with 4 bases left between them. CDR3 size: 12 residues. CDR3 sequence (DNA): TGTGCCAGTAGTATGAGATACAATGAGCAGTTCTTC. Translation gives CASSMRYNEQFF.

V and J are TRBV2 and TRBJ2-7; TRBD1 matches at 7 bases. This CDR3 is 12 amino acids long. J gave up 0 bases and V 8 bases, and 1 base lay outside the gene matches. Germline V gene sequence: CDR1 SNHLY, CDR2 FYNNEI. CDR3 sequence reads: CASRDSSYEQYF. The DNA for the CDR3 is TGTGCCAGCCGGGACAGCTCCTACGAGCAGTACTTC.

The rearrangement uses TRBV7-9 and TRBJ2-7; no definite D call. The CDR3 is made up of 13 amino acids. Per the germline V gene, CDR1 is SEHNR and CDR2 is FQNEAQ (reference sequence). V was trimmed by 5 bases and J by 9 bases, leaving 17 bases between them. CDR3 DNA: TGTGCCAGCAGCCCTAAAACATTGGGCCGGCAGTACTTC. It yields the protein CASSPKTLGRQYF.

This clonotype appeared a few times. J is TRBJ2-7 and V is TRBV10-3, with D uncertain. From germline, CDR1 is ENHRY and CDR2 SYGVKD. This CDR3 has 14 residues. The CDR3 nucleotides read TGTGTCGTGGTGGGGTCTATAAACTCCTACGAGCAGTACTTC. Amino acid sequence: CVVVGSINSYEQYF.

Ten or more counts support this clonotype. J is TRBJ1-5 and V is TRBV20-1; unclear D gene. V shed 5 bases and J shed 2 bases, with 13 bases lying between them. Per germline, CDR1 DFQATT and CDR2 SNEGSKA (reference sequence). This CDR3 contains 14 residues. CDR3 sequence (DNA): TGCAGTGCTTCGGCCAGTGTAGGCAATCAGCCCCAGCATTTT. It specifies CSASASVGNQPQHF.

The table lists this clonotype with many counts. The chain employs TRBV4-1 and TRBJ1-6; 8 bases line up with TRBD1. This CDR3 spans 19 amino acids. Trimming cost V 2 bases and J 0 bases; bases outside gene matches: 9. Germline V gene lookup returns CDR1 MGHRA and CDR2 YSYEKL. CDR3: CASSQTPGQGSSYNSPLHF. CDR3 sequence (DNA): TGCGCCAGCAGCCAAACCCCCGGACAGGGAAGCTCCTATAATTCACCCCTCCACTTT.

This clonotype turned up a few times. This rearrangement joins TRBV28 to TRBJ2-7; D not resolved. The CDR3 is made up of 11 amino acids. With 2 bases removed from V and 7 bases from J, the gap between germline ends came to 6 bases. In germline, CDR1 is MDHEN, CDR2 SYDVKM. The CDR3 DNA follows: TGTGCCAGCAGTTTAGTGACAGAGCAGTACTTC. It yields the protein CASSLVTEQYF.

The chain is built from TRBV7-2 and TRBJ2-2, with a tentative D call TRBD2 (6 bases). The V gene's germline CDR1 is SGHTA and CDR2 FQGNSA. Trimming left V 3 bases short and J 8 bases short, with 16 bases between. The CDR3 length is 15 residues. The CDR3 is CASSFVGGAAGELFF. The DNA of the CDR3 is TGTGCCAGCAGCTTCGTAGGCGGGGCGGCGGGGGAGCTGTTTTTT.

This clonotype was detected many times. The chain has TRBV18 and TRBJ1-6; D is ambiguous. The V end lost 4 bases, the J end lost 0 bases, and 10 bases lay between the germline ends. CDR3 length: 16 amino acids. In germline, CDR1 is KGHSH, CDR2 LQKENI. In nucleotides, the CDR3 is TGTGCCAGCTCACAGCAGGTTCCCTCCTATAATTCACCCCTCCACTTT. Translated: CASSQQVPSYNSPLHF.